Listed here is a single T cell receptor (beta chain). Its antigen target is currently unknown. No base quality information exists; no much larger clone differs at one position. The entry originates in a study of radiotherapy plus CTLA-4 blockade in lung cancer (dated by TCRdb to the late 2010s). Looking at the study overall: Objective responses were observed in approximately 19% of enrolled patients, and disease control was achieved in 25% to 35%. Results the study describes overall, beyond this receptor: After treatment with radiotherapy and ipilimumab, TCR clones that originated in tumors expanded in peripheral blood. The strongest predictors of response, as reported, were early dynamic changes in blood T cell clones along with a rise in serum interferon-beta after radiation.

In this study, focal radiation therapy paired with CTLA-4 blockade (ipilimumab) was tested in patients who had chemo-refractory metastatic non-small-cell lung cancer. Trimming at the junction amounts to 5 bases on V and 3 bases on J, and the germline ends lie 11 bases apart. The CDR3, cysteine through phenylalanine, is 14 amino acids long. Left in the record is the CDR3 DNA by itself, 42 bases read in frame from the first base. CDR1 and CDR2 are drawn from the germline V gene (reference sequence): LNHNV, YYDKDF. The library was made by the immunoSEQ multiplex PCR assay. In its TCRdb copy, this immuneACCESS table keeps in-frame sequences only and misses some clones. Where compared with another copy, unresolved V genes explain less than half of these, and the others have no known cause. The sample table records about 49,000 clones; approximately 81% of these occur just once. Together, the top ten hold roughly a quarter of the sample.

Sample: peripheral blood, taken from a patient treated with radiotherapy plus ipilimumab. This sequence originates from a human donor with non-small cell lung cancer whose response to radiotherapy plus ipilimumab could not be evaluated. The chain is assembled from TRBV15 and TRBJ2-4, with TRBD1 perhaps the D gene, on 6 matching bases. This receptor has the CDR3 CATSSVGGKNIQYF. The sequenced DNA: TGTGCCACCAGCTCGGTAGGGGGCAAAAACATTCAGTACTTC.